The 29 T cell receptor beta chains given below trace back to one sample, sequenced in a study of blood T cell repertoires in COVID-19. Clones were sequenced by immunoSEQ multiplex PCR, and TCRdb holds only the in-frame ones, with some missing. In the table there are about 230,000 clones, around 80% of which are singletons. Sequenced input: peripheral blood. These TCRs come from a woman aged 40 to 49 who had recovered from COVID-19.

CDR3 nucleotides: TGTGCCAGCAGCAGTAGCGGGCGTATAGATACGCAGTATTTT. Translating gives CASSSSGRIDTQYF. The V call is TRBV21-1, the J call TRBJ2-3; the table's D call, TRBD2, has no DNA check behind it. TRBV21-1 is designated a pseudogene. The CDR3 is made up of 14 amino acids.

The chain recombines TRBV19 with TRBJ2-6, with TRBD2 matching 7 bases. Germline CDR1 reads LNHDA; CDR2 reads SQIVND (reference sequence). The trim removed 4 bases at V and 0 bases at J, leaving 0 bases unmatched. CDR3 length: 15 amino acids. CDR3 protein: CASSRDYSGANVLTF. Written as DNA, the CDR3 is TGTGCCAGTAGTAGGGACTACTCTGGGGCCAACGTCCTGACTTTC.

The V and J genes are TRBV12-3 or TRBV12-4 and TRBJ1-5; D might be TRBD1 (5 bases). V lost 4 bases to trimming and J lost 6 bases, with 10 bases between them. CDR3 size: 13 residues. The CDR3 here is CASSYGGGQPQHF. DNA of the CDR3: TGTGCCAGCAGTTATGGGGGAGGTCAGCCCCAGCATTTT.

The V and J genes are TRBV9 and TRBJ1-1; D possibly corresponds to TRBD1 (5 bases). The ends were cut back, 3 bases at V and 3 bases at J, with 15 bases in the middle. The germline V gene encodes CDR1 SGDLS and CDR2 YYNGEE. The CDR3 totals 15 residues. The CDR3 nucleotides read TGTGCCAGCAGCGCGCGGGGAGGGGAATACACTGAAGCTTTCTTT. Protein sequence: CASSARGGEYTEAFF. Full variable domain (missing parts from reference TRBV9 and TRBJ1-1): DSGVTQTPKHLITATGQRVTLRCSPRSGDLSVYWYQQSLDQGLQFLIQYYNGEERAKGNILERFSAQQFPDLHSELNLSSLELGDSALYFCASSARGGEYTEAFFGQGTRLTVV.

This clone was seen a handful of times. The rearrangement links TRBV5-6 to TRBJ2-7; D is perhaps TRBD1 (5 bases). CDR3 length equals 16 residues. V lost 4 bases and J lost 2, with 19 bases in between. Per germline, CDR1 SGHDT and CDR2 YYEEEE. CDR3 sequence reads: CASSPTTMTVPYEQYF. Here the CDR3 DNA reads TGTGCCAGCAGCCCGACCACGATGACAGTCCCCTACGAGCAGTACTTC.

This chain joins TRBV30 and TRBJ1-2, with D perhaps matching TRBD1 (6 bases). The V gene's germline CDR1 is GTSNPN and CDR2 SVGIG (reference sequence). Trimming stripped 2 bases from V and 4 bases from J, with 14 bases between. There are 14 residues in the CDR3. Here the CDR3 reads CAWSTGTPSYGYTF. The DNA for the CDR3 is TGTGCCTGGAGTACAGGGACCCCCTCCTATGGCTACACCTTC.

V and J are TRBV6-5 and TRBJ1-2; D is possibly TRBD1 (5 bases). CDR3 length: 12 amino acids. V lost 10 bases to trimming and J lost 2 bases, with 11 bases between them. The germline gives CDR1 MNHEY, CDR2 SVGAGI. DNA of the CDR3: TGTGCCACTATGACAGAGAACTATGGCTACACCTTC. It yields the protein CATMTENYGYTF.

This chain links TRBV6-5 with TRBJ2-7; a possible D gene is TRBD1 (6 bases). Between the trimmed V and J ends, which lost 2 bases and 2 bases, there was a span of 10 bases. The V gene's germline CDR1 is MNHEY and CDR2 SVGAGI. The length of the CDR3 is 14 residues. The CDR3 spells CASSYQAGAYEQYF. The CDR3 nucleotides read TGTGCCAGCAGTTACCAAGCAGGGGCCTACGAGCAGTACTTC.

This clone came up once. V is TRBV7-8 and J is TRBJ1-1; D ambiguous. Trimming shortened V by 5 bases and J by 4 bases, and 11 bases separated the two germline ends. The germline gives CDR1 SGHVS, CDR2 FQNEAQ. The length of the CDR3 is 13 residues. The CDR3 DNA follows: TGTGCCAGCAGCCGACTCCGGGGCACTGAAGCTTTCTTT. Translation: CASSRLRGTEAFF.

This clone was seen more than once but under ten times. In DNA form, the CDR3 reads TGTGCCAGCCTTCGGGCGAACACCGGGGAGCTGTTTTTT. Residues: CASLRANTGELFF. The rearrangement joins TRBV12-3 or TRBV12-4 to TRBJ2-2, with D uncertain. The CDR3 is made up of 13 amino acids. Trimming removed 8 bases from V and 0 bases from J, with 7 bases in between.

The chain uses TRBV14 and TRBJ2-5; D is possibly TRBD2 (6 bases). This CDR3 spans 16 amino acids. In germline, CDR1 is SGHDN, CDR2 FVKESK. The V gene lost 0 bases and the J gene lost 5 bases, with 16 bases spanning the gap. In DNA form, the CDR3 reads TGTGCCAGCAGCCAAGAGTCAGGGAGGTTCGGGGAGACCCAGTACTTC. It is translated as CASSQESGRFGETQYF.

CDR3 in DNA: TGTGCCAGCAGCTTGGGACCCCGCAGGGTTCCCTACGAGCAGTACTTC. Encoded protein: CASSLGPRRVPYEQYF. The rearrangement links TRBV5-6 to TRBJ2-7, with a possible D match to TRBD1 (5 bases). Germline values: CDR1 SGHDT, CDR2 YYEEEE. This CDR3 is built from 16 residues. V lost 0 bases and J 2 bases, leaving 15 bases between the germline ends.

The chain joins TRBV14 to TRBJ2-7; 7 bases fit TRBD1. The germline gives CDR1 SGHDN, CDR2 FVKESK. CDR3 size: 15 residues. Trimming removed 3 bases from V and 5 bases from J; junction bases left unmatched: 10. DNA of the CDR3: TGTGCCAGCAGCCAGGCAGGGGGTTCTTTCAACGAGCAGTACTTC. Translating it yields CASSQAGGSFNEQYF.

This rearrangement joins TRBV9 to TRBJ1-1; D is uncertain. Germline CDR1 reads SGDLS; CDR2 reads YYNGEE. The CDR3 is 13 amino acids. V was cut by 4 bases and J by 1 base, with 8 bases left in between. CDR3 amino acids: CASSTQSNTEAFF. Written as DNA, the CDR3 is TGTGCCAGCAGCACACAGTCGAACACTGAAGCTTTCTTT.

The chain recombines TRBV4-1 with TRBJ2-3, with D unresolved. Looked up from germline, CDR1 is MGHRA and CDR2 is YSYEKL. The length of the CDR3 is 14 residues. V lost 3 bases to trimming and J lost 0 bases, with 7 bases between them. The CDR3 coding sequence is TGCGCCAGCAGCCAGGAGAGTAGCACAGATACGCAGTATTTT. Translated: CASSQESSTDTQYF.

This clone was detected only once. The rearrangement links TRBV11-3 to TRBJ2-1; 8 nucleotides match TRBD1. There are 15 residues in the CDR3. Trimming removed 0 bases from V and 7 bases from J; junction bases left unmatched: 5. Germline V lookup: CDR1 SGHNT, CDR2 YENEEA. The CDR3 DNA is TGTGCCAGCAGCTTAGATTGGACAGGGTGGAATGAGCAGTTCTTC. It translates to CASSLDWTGWNEQFF.

This chain uses TRBV7-9 with TRBJ1-2, with 7 bases fitting TRBD1. V lost 4 bases, J lost 4 bases, and 6 bases stayed unmatched. The CDR3 is made up of 14 amino acids. CDR1 is SEHNR and CDR2 is FQNEAQ in the germline V gene (reference sequence). In DNA, the CDR3 is TGTGCCAGCAGCTCGGGACAGCGTGTCTATGGCTACACCTTC. Protein: CASSSGQRVYGYTF. Full variable domain (missing parts from reference TRBV7-9 and TRBJ1-2): DTGVSQNPRHKITKRGQNVTFRCDPISEHNRLYWYRQTLGQGPEFLTYFQNEAQLEKSRLLSDRFSAERPKGSFSTLEIQRTEQGDSAMYLCASSSGQRVYGYTFGSGTRLTVV.

The chain recombines TRBV30 with TRBJ2-7; no definite D call. From germline, CDR1 is GTSNPN and CDR2 SVGIG (reference sequence). This CDR3 has 11 residues. V gave up 3 bases and J gave up 5 bases, with 8 bases separating them. The CDR3 nucleotides are TGTGCCTGGAGCGCGTCGGACGAGCAGTACTTC. Residues: CAWSASDEQYF.

The chain recombines TRBV12-3 or TRBV12-4 with TRBJ1-1; 7 bases agree with TRBD1. V shed 5 bases, J shed 11 bases, and the junction held 11 bases outside the gene matches. The CDR3 has 13 residues. Here the CDR3 DNA reads TGTGCCAGCAGTACGATGGATCAGGGGGGTGCTTTCTTT. Encoded protein: CASSTMDQGGAFF.

The chain links TRBV3-1 (or the pseudogene TRBV3-2) to TRBJ2-1; TRBD2 might be the D (6 bases). The CDR3 runs 17 residues. Trimming removed 3 bases from V and 4 bases from J, with 19 bases in between. CDR1 and CDR2 (germline): LGHDT, YNNKEL (reference sequence). The CDR3 loop is CASSQDPSDWGYNEQFF. Written as DNA, the CDR3 is TGTGCCAGCAGCCAGGACCCTAGCGACTGGGGGTACAATGAGCAGTTCTTC.

V is TRBV9 and J is TRBJ1-2; 7 bases align to TRBD1. Trimming cost V 0 bases and J 8 bases; bases outside gene matches: 4. The CDR3 is made up of 13 amino acids. Per the germline V gene, CDR1 is SGDLS and CDR2 is YYNGEE. CDR3 coding DNA: TGTGCCAGCAGCGTAGGACAGGGTAGCGGCTACACCTTC. It is translated as CASSVGQGSGYTF.

The chain recombines TRBV5-4 with TRBJ2-1; maybe TRBD1 (5 bases). The germline gives CDR1 SGHNT, CDR2 YYREEE (reference sequence). Trimming shortened V by 0 bases and J by 6 bases, and 10 bases separated the two germline ends. The CDR3 runs to 14 residues. CDR3 loop: CASSLDRGLNEQFF. The CDR3 region has the DNA TGTGCCAGCAGCTTGGATAGGGGTCTCAATGAGCAGTTCTTC. The whole variable domain, remainder taken from reference TRBV5-4 and TRBJ2-1, is ETGVTQSPTHLIKTRGQQVTLRCSSQSGHNTVSWYQQALGQGPQFIFQYYREEENGRGNFPPRFSGLQFPNYSSELNVNALELDDSALYLCASSLDRGLNEQFFGPGTRLTVL.

The chain has TRBV7-9 and TRBJ2-2; 7 nucleotides line up with TRBD1. V gave up 5 bases and J gave up 2 bases; unmatched junction bases: 8. Germline V gene lookup returns CDR1 SEHNR and CDR2 FQNEAQ (reference sequence). CDR3 length: 16 residues. Here the CDR3 reads CASSPARDSNTGELFF. The DNA for the CDR3 is TGTGCCAGCAGCCCGGCCCGGGACAGTAACACCGGGGAGCTGTTTTTT. Full variable domain (rest looked up from reference TRBV7-9 and TRBJ2-2): DTGVSQNPRHKITKRGQNVTFRCDPISEHNRLYWYRQTLGQGPEFLTYFQNEAQLEKSRLLSDRFSAERPKGSFSTLEIQRTEQGDSAMYLCASSPARDSNTGELFFGEGSRLTVL.

In this sample, this clone turned up once. V and J are TRBV7-8 and TRBJ1-4; the D gene is possibly TRBD1 (6 bases). CDR1 is SGHVS, CDR2 FQNEAQ, per germline. The V and J ends lost 5 bases and 3 bases respectively, with 13 bases between them. The length of the CDR3 is 15 residues. CDR3 sequence reads: CASSPIEGANEKLFF. The CDR3 coding sequence is TGTGCCAGCAGCCCAATAGAGGGGGCTAATGAAAAACTGTTTTTT.

The V call is TRBV19, the J call TRBJ2-1; TRBD2 agrees at 10 bases. Unmatched junction bases numbered 10, after V lost 3 bases and J lost 8 bases. Per germline, CDR1 LNHDA and CDR2 SQIVND (reference sequence). The CDR3 runs to 16 residues. The CDR3 nucleotides read TGTGCCAGTAGTATGGCGAGAGCGGGGGGGCGCGATGAGCAGTTCTTC. Amino acid sequence: CASSMARAGGRDEQFF.

The V gene is TRBV18, the J gene TRBJ1-1; maybe TRBD1 (6 bases). The CDR3 has 16 residues. Trimming took off 0 bases at V and 3 bases at J, with 14 bases between the two ends. Germline CDR1 and CDR2: KGHSH and LQKENI. CDR3 bases: TGTGCCAGCTCACCACCCGGGACATCGCTGGACACTGAAGCTTTCTTT. This encodes CASSPPGTSLDTEAFF.

This clone was seen a few times. This chain links TRBV7-6 with TRBJ1-3, with 9 nucleotides matching TRBD1. J lost 0 bases, V lost 2 bases, and 5 bases had no gene match. CDR1 is SGHVS and CDR2 is FNYEAQ in the germline V gene. CDR3 size: 17 residues. CDR3 coding DNA: TGTGCCAGCAGCTTATCAGGGACAGGGTTCTCTGGAAACACCATATATTTT. This gives the protein CASSLSGTGFSGNTIYF.

For the CDR3, the DNA is TGCGCCAGCAGCTTGGGCGGGACAGGCAACATGAACACTGAAGCTTTCTTT. As protein: CASSLGGTGNMNTEAFF. The chain combines TRBV5-1 with TRBJ1-1; TRBD1 matches 8 bases. The CDR3 runs to 17 residues. The J segment lost 0 bases and the V segment lost 0 bases, leaving 7 bases of the junction unmatched. Germline CDR1 and CDR2: SGHRS and YFSETQ.

V and J are TRBV6-2 or TRBV6-3 and TRBJ1-6, with D tentatively TRBD1 (5 bases). Germline CDR1 is MNHEY and CDR2 is SVGEGT. The CDR3 is made up of 15 amino acids. Deletions cut 6 bases from V and 7 bases from J, with 16 bases between. The CDR3 nucleotides are TGTGCCAGCAGCCCCAGGGAAGAATCCAATTCACCCCTCCACTTT. This translates into CASSPREESNSPLHF.